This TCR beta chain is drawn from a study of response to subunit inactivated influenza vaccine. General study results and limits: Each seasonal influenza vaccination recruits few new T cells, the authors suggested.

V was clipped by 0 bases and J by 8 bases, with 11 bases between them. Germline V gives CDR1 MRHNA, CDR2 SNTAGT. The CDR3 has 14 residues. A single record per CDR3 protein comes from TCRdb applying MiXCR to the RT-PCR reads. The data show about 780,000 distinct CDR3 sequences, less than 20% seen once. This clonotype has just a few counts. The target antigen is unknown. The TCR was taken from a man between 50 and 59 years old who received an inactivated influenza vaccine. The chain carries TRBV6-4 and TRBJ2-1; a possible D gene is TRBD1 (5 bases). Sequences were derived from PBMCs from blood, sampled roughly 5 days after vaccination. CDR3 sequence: CASSDSGQGDEQFF. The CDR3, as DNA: TGTGCCAGCAGTGACTCGGGTCAGGGTGATGAGCAGTTCTTC.